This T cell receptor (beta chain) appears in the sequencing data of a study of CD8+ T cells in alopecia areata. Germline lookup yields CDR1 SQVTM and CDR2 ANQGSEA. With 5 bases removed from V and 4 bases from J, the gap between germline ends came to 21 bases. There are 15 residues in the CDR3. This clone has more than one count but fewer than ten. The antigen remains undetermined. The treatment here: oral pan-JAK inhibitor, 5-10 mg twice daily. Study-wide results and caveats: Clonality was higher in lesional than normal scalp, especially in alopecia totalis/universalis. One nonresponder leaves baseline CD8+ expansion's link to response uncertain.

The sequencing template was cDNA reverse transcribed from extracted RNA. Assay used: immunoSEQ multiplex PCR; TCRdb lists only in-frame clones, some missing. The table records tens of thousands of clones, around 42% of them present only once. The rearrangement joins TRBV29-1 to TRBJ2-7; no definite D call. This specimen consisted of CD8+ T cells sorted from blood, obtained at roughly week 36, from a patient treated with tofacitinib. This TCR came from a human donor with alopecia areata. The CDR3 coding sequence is TGCAGCGTTCGACTCCCGGCAGGTCTTCCTTACGAGCAGTACTTC. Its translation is CSVRLPAGLPYEQYF.